This TCR beta chain comes out of a study of blood T cells in healthy people across ages. Germline CDR1 reads SGHVS; CDR2 reads FQNEAQ. This CDR3 spans 16 amino acids. V lost 1 base to trimming and J lost 1 base; unmatched junction nucleotides: 2. Using a J-beta primer mix together with a sample-barcoded 5' primer, a second PCR was run for roughly 7 to 11 cycles. Sequencing of every sample gave 3 million or more CDR3-containing paired-end reads. TCRdb recomputed calls from the 5' RACE reads with MiXCR, one row per CDR3 protein. The table has roughly 700,000 distinct CDR3 sequences, 25% seen once; the top ten hold 9.4%. Researchers report isolating at least 7 million PBMCs per sample. These data also formed part of another study, on T cells of mothers and their children. That investigation notes: The M1S primer of the second PCR added sample barcodes and 2-4 random nucleotides. Inherited differences only slightly affect thymic shaping of TCR recombination output.

The specimen was blood. The chain links TRBV7-8 to TRBJ2-3; 10 positions agree with TRBD1. This clonotype originated in a boy between 10 and 17 years old in good health. CDR3 in DNA: TGTGCCAGCAGCTTAGTAGGACAGGGGGGCACAGATACGCAGTATTTT. Translated, it gives CASSLVGQGGTDTQYF.